This TCR beta chain derives from a study of OX40 agonist ivuxolimab in advanced cancers. Study findings and constraints: Clones of CD4+ and CD8+ blood T cells grew by week 6 at doses of 0.1 to 3.0 mg/kg.

Trimming removed 4 bases at V and 5 bases at J, with 11 bases between. Germline V gene lookup returns CDR1 SGHRS and CDR2 YFSETQ. The CDR3 loop spans 13 amino acids. Repertoires were generated with immunoSEQ multiplex PCR, while TCRdb's copy carries only in-frame clones and drops some. The sample includes 48,000 or so clones, 80% to 90% of them seen just once. Remarks on this clone: Its antigen remains unidentified.

This material consisted of CD4+ or CD8+ T cells sorted from blood, taken in a trial of the OX40 agonist ivuxolimab. The TCR sequence derives from an adult with an advanced solid tumor such as melanoma, head and neck, liver or kidney cancer. V usage is TRBV5-1 and J usage is TRBJ2-3; maybe TRBD1 (6 bases). The DNA for the CDR3 is TGCGCCAGCAGCCTGGAAGGGGGAGATACGCAGTATTTT. As protein: CASSLEGGDTQYF.